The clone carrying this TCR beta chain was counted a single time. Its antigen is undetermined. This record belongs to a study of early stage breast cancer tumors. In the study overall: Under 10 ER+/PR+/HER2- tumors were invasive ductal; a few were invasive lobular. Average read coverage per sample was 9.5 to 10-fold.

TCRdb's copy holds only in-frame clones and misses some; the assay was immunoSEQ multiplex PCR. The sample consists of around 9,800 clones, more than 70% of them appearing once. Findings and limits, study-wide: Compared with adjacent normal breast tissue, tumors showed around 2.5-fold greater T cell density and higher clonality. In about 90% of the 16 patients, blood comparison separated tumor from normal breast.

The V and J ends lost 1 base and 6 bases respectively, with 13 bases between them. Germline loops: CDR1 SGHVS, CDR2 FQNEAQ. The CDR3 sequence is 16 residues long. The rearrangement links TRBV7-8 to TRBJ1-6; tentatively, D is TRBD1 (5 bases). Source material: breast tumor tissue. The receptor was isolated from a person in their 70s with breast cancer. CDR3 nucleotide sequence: TGTGCCAGCAGCTTAGTGAATAGCGGGGGTAATTCACCCCTCCACTTT. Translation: CASSLVNSGGNSPLHF. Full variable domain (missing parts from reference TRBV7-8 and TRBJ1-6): GAGVSQSPRYKVAKRGQDVALRCDPISGHVSLFWYQQALGQGPEFLTYFQNEAQLDKSGLPSDRFFAERPEGSVSTLKIQRTQQEDSAVYLCASSLVNSGGNSPLHFGNGTRLTVT.